This T cell receptor (beta chain) was identified during a study of blood T cell repertoires in COVID-19. For the study at large: PBMCs, B-cell-depleted T cells, or T cells provided the cDNA or gDNA that made up the material.

From germline, CDR1 is SSHAT and CDR2 FNYEAQ (reference sequence). The CDR3 length is 13 residues. As concerns this clone: The junction and the germline gene differ at one end; a read error may be behind it.

Profiled with immunoSEQ multiplex PCR; TCRdb holds only in-frame clones, not every one. The profile shows under 200,000 clones, about 80% of them singletons. The V and J genes are TRBV7-7 and TRBJ2-1; D not resolved. Sequenced sample: peripheral blood. This sequence originates from a man in his sixties with acute or convalescent COVID-19. The CDR3 spells CASSLGLVNEQFF. CDR3 bases: TGTGCTAGCAGCTTAGGGCTGGTCAATGAGCAGTTCTTC.